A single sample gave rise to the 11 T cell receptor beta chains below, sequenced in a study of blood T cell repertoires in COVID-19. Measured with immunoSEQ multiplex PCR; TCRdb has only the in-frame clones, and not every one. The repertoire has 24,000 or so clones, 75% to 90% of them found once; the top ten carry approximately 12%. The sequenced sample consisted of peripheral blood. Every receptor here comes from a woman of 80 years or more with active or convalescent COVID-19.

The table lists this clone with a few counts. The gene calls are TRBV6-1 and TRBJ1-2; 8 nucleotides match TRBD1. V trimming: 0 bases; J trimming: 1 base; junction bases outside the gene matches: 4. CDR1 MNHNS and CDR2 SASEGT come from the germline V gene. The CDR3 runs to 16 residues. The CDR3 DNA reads TGTGCCAGCAGTGAAGCGGGACAGGCGGTTAACTATGGCTACACCTTC. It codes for CASSEAGQAVNYGYTF.

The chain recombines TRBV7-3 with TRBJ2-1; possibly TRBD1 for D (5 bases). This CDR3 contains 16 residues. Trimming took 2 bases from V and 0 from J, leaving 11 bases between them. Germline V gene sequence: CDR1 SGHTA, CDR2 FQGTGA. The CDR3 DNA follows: TGTGCCAGCAGCTTAGGGGCAGCAAGCTCCTACAATGAGCAGTTCTTC. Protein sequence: CASSLGAASSYNEQFF. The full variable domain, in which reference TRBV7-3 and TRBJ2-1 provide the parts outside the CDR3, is GAGVSQTPSNKVTEKGKYVELRCDPISGHTALYWYRQSLGQGPEFLIYFQGTGAADDSGLPNDRFFAVRPEGSVSTLKIQRTERGDSAVYLCASSLGAASSYNEQFFGPGTRLTVL.

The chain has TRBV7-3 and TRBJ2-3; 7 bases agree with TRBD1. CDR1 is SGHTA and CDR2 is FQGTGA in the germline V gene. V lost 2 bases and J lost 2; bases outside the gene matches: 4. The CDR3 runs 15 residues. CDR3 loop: CASSLQGVHTDTQYF. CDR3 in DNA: TGTGCCAGCAGCTTACAGGGGGTCCACACAGATACGCAGTATTTT.

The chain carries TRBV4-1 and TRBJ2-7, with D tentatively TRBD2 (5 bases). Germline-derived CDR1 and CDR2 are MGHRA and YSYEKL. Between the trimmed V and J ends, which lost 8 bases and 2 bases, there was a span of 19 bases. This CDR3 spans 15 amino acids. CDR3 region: CASRPVGLRTYEQYF. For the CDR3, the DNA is TGCGCCAGCCGGCCCGTCGGACTTCGTACCTACGAGCAGTACTTC.

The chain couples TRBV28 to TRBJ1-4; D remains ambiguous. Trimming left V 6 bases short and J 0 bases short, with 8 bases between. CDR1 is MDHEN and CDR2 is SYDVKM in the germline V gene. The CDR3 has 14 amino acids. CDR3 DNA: TGTGCCAGCAGCCCGTATGCAACTAATGAAAAACTGTTTTTT. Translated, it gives CASSPYATNEKLFF.

The CDR3 sequence is CASSVSLAGGQDTQYF. CDR3 DNA sequence: TGTGCCAGCAGTGTGTCCCTAGCGGGGGGGCAAGATACGCAGTATTTT. The chain combines TRBV6-1 with TRBJ2-3, with 12 bases aligning to TRBD2. The germline gives CDR1 MNHNS, CDR2 SASEGT. The CDR3 is 16 residues long. V shed 4 bases and J 5 bases; nucleotides not matched to a gene: 7.

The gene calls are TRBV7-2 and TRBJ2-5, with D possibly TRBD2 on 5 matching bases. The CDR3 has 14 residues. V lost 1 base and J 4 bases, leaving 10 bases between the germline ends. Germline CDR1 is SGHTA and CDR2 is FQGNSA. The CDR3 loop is CASSLGLAIETQYF. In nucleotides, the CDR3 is TGTGCCAGCAGCTTAGGGCTAGCTATAGAGACCCAGTACTTC. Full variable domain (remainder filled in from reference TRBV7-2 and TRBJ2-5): GAGVSQSPSNKVTEKGKDVELRCDPISGHTALYWYRQSLGQGLEFLIYFQGNSAPDKSGLPSDRFSAERTGGSVSTLTIQRTQQEDSAVYLCASSLGLAIETQYFGPGTRLLVL.

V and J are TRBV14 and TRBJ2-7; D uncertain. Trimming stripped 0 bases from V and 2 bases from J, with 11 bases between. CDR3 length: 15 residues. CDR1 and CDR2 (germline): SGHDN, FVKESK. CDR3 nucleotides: TGTGCCAGCAGCCAAGATCGAAGAGATACCTACGAGCAGTACTTC. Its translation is CASSQDRRDTYEQYF.

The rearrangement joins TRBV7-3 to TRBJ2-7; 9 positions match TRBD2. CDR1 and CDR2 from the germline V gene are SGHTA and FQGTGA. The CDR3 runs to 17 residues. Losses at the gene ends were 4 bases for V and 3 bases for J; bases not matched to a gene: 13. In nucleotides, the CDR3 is TGTGCCAGCAGCTCCCCGATTGAAGTAGCGGGAGACTACGAGCAGTACTTC. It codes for CASSSPIEVAGDYEQYF.

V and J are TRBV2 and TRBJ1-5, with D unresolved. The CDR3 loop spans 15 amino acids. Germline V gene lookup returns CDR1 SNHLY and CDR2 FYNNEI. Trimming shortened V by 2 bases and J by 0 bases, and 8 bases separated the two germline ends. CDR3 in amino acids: CASSELADSNQPQHF. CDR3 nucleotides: TGTGCCAGCAGTGAATTGGCGGATAGCAATCAGCCCCAGCATTTT. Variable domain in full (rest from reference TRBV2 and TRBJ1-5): EPEVTQTPSHQVTQMGQEVILRCVPISNHLYFYWYRQILGQKVEFLVSFYNNEISEKSEIFDDQFSVERPDGSNFTLKIRSTKLEDSAMYFCASSELADSNQPQHFGDGTRLSIL.

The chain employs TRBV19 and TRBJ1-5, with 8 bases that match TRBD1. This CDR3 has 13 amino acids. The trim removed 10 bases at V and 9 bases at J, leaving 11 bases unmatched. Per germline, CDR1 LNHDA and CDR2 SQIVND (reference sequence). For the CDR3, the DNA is TGTGCCATCGGACAGGGTCTCGGGCGGCCCCAGCATTTT. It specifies CAIGQGLGRPQHF.